Presented here are 7 T cell receptor beta chains from one specimen sequenced in a study of Ad26.COV2.S vaccination and SARS-CoV-2 variants. This table comes from immunoSEQ multiplex PCR, and its TCRdb copy is limited to in-frame clones, with some not included. The sample holds hundreds of thousands of clones, around 88% seen once. Treatment indicated: about 20 received Ad26.COV2.S at low or high dose, single or two shots; about 5 received placebo; per-sample allocation not given. The samples date from day 63 after the first vaccine or placebo injection. The sequencing used peripheral blood, collected in a trial of Ad26.COV2.S vaccine versus placebo. The receptors were gathered from a person between 18 and 60 years old who received the Ad26.COV2.S COVID-19 vaccine or a placebo.

V gene TRBV27 combines with J gene TRBJ2-1; TRBD2 matches 11 bases. The V segment lost 6 bases and the J segment 4 bases; nucleotides outside the gene matches: 14. This CDR3 spans 18 amino acids. Germline V gene lookup returns CDR1 MNHEY and CDR2 SMNVEV (reference sequence). CDR3 sequence (DNA): TGTGCCAGCAGGATGCTAGCGGGAGGCGGCAGGGGTTACAATGAGCAGTTCTTC. Its translation is CASRMLAGGGRGYNEQFF.

The J gene is TRBJ2-1, the V gene TRBV12-3 or TRBV12-4; D is unresolved. V was trimmed by 3 bases and J by 9 bases, leaving 12 bases between them. The CDR3 is made up of 13 amino acids. CDR3 nucleotide sequence: TGTGCCAGCAGTTTGCAAGGGCGGTCTGAGCAGTTCTTC. It is translated as CASSLQGRSEQFF.

J is TRBJ2-2 and V is TRBV4-1; D uncertain. The CDR3 is made up of 15 amino acids. From germline, CDR1 is MGHRA and CDR2 YSYEKL. The V end was cut by 1 base, the J end by 1 base, with 7 bases between. For the CDR3, the DNA is TGCGCCAGCAGCCAAGGGCCAGGGAACACCGGGGAGCTGTTTTTT. Amino acids: CASSQGPGNTGELFF.

The chain combines TRBV29-1 with TRBJ2-5; the D call may be TRBD1 or TRBD2 (5 bases each). CDR1 and CDR2 from the germline V gene are SQVTM and ANQGSEA. This CDR3 region has 13 residues. The germline V and J ends were trimmed by 1 base and 6 bases, with 12 bases remaining between them. The CDR3 region has the DNA TGCAGCGTTGAAGGAGGGAACAGGCAGACCCAGTACTTC. Translating it yields CSVEGGNRQTQYF.

The chain employs TRBV5-6 and TRBJ1-2, with TRBD1 matching 7 bases. Germline loops: CDR1 SGHDT, CDR2 YYEEEE. The CDR3 length is 12 residues. V was pared by 5 bases and J by 8 bases, with 6 bases of the junction left unmatched. CDR3 in DNA: TGTGCCAGCAGACTACAGGGGATGGGCTACACCTTC. Protein: CASRLQGMGYTF. The full variable domain, completed using reference TRBV5-6 and TRBJ1-2, is DAGVTQSPTHLIKTRGQQVTLRCSPKSGHDTVSWYQQALGQGPQFIFQYYEEEERQRGNFPDRFSGHQFPNYSSELNVNALLLGDSALYLCASRLQGMGYTFGSGTRLTVV.

This rearrangement joins TRBV4-2 to TRBJ2-2; D assignment may be TRBD1 or TRBD2 (5 bases each). The V end was cut by 4 bases, the J end by 0 bases, with 12 bases between. Per germline, CDR1 LGHNA and CDR2 YNFKEQ. The CDR3 consists of 16 residues. The CDR3, as DNA: TGTGCCAGCAGCCGCGAGGGACGCTCGAACACCGGGGAGCTGTTTTTT. It codes for CASSREGRSNTGELFF.

With respect to this clone: The same CDR3 arises from other DNA sequences in this sample as well. The CDR3 spells CASSVGGPGELFF. CDR3 in DNA: TGTGCCAGCAGCGTTGGAGGACCCGGGGAGCTGTTTTTT. The genes are TRBV9 and TRBJ2-2; TRBD2 might be the D (5 bases). The length of the CDR3 is 13 residues. V shed 2 bases and J shed 6 bases, with 8 bases lying between them. The V gene's germline CDR1 is SGDLS and CDR2 YYNGEE. Supplemented by reference TRBV9 and TRBJ2-2, the full variable domain reads DSGVTQTPKHLITATGQRVTLRCSPRSGDLSVYWYQQSLDQGLQFLIQYYNGEERAKGNILERFSAQQFPDLHSELNLSSLELGDSALYFCASSVGGPGELFFGEGSRLTVL.